Listed below are T cell receptor beta chains from one sample, sequenced in a study of CD8+CD57+ T cells in acquired aplastic anemia. TCRdb recomputed calls from the reads with MiXCR, one row per CDR3 protein. The sample records about 400,000 distinct CDR3 sequences, 65% to 80% being singletons. The sequenced sample was sorted CD4+, CD8+, or CD8+CD57+ T cells (not recorded which) from PBMCs. These receptors came from a human donor in good health, serving as a control. The CDR3 runs from the conserved cysteine through the conserved F or W. A D gene is named only where the DNA matches it firmly. Only some rows state a clone size, as once, few, many or a class for expanded clones.

>once|TRBJ1-5|TRBD1|TRBV10-3
TGTGCCAGCAGTCGACAAGGGACAGGGCGCAATCAGCCCCAGCATTTT
CASSRQGTGRNQPQHF
>many|TRBJ2-1|.|TRBV20-1
TGCAGTGCCAGAGGCGAGGCTTCAACCGGGGCCCCACACAATGAGCAGTTCTTC
CSARGEASTGAPHNEQFF
>few|TRBJ1-5|.|TRBV30
TGTGCCTGGAGTGTACTTATTGGCGGAGGGGATCAGCCCCAGCATTTT
CAWSVLIGGGDQPQHF
>.|TRBJ2-1|TRBD1|TRBV5-1
TGCGCCAGCCAGGCGGGACAGGGGGTGGGTGAGCAGTTCTTC
CASQAGQGVGEQFF
>.|TRBJ1-6|.|TRBV20-1
TGCAGTGCTAGTTGGGGGGCGAATTCACCCCTCCACTTT
CSASWGANSPLHF
>once|TRBJ1-2|TRBD1|TRBV2
TGTGCCACCACAGCAGGGGGCGGCTATGGCTACACCTTC
CATTAGGGYGYTF
>once|TRBJ2-3|TRBD2|TRBV7-9
TGTGCCGGCAGGGTAGTTCGGGGGGGTAGAGAGCCGCTGTATTTT
CAGRVVRGGREPLYF
>.|TRBJ1-5|.|TRBV7-2
TGTGCCAGCAGCTTTGGACATGGAGGCAAGCACCCTGTCCATTTT
CASSFGHGGKHPVHF
>few|TRBJ2-5|TRBD2|TRBV29-1
TGCAGCGTTGAAGACGTGAGCGGGAGAGGGGAACAAGAGACCCAGTACTTC
CSVEDVSGRGEQETQYF
>.|TRBJ2-7|.|TRBV20-1
TGCAGTGCTACCACACCCCAGGCGTATGGGCAGTACTTC
CSATTPQAYGQYF
>.|TRBJ2-5|.|TRBV9
TGTGCCAGCAGCGTGGCCGTGATCGGGACTGAAGCCCAGTACTTC
CASSVAVIGTEAQYF
>.|TRBJ1-6|.|TRBV5-6
.
CDSSFYICSARTVGTGVNSPLHF
>.|TRBJ2-3|.|TRBV20-1
TGCAGTGCTAGAGGGGGGGGGGGGGCTTACACAGATACGCAGTATTTT
CSARGGGGAYTDTQYF
>.|TRBJ1-2|TRBD1|TRBV10-1
TGCGCCAGCAACCTAACACAGGGGGACTATGGCTACACCTTC
CASNLTQGDYGYTF
>.|TRBJ1-1|.|TRBV27
TGTGCCAGCAGTTTATTGGCATCCAACACTGAAGCTTTCTTT
CASSLLASNTEAFF
>.|TRBJ2-1|TRBD1|TRBV7-2
TGTGCCAGCAGCTCCGGACAGGGACCCACCAAAGCGCAGTTCTTC
CASSSGQGPTKAQFF
>many|TRBJ2-2|.|TRBV7-2
TGTGCCAGCAGCCCCACCCCGGCAGGGGTCACCGGGGAGCTGTTTTTT
CASSPTPAGVTGELFF
>once|TRBJ1-1|.|TRBV4-2
TGTGCCAGCAGCGCACAAGGTCAGGGAAACACTGAAGCTTTCTTT
CASSAQGQGNTEAFF
>many|TRBJ1-5|.|TRBV2
TGTGCCAGCAGTCTGGACGGCAATCAGCCCCAGCATTTT
CASSLDGNQPQHF
>many|TRBJ2-5|TRBD2|TRBV2
TGTGCCAGCAGTCGAAGCGACGGGGGACTAGGCGAGGAGACCCAGTACTTC
CASSRSDGGLGEETQYF
>many|TRBJ1-3|.|TRBV29-1
TGCAGCGTTGCCTTCGGTCTAGGATCTGGAAACACCATATATTTT
CSVAFGLGSGNTIYF
>.|TRBJ2-5|TRBD2|TRBV10-1
TGTGCCAGCAGGGGTCGGGCGGCGGGGGGGCGAGTGACCCAGTACTTC
CASRGRAAGGRVTQYF
>few|TRBJ2-1|TRBD2|TRBV19
TGTGCCAGTAGTCCAAGACTAGCGGGGGGCCCCAATGAGCAGTTCTTC
CASSPRLAGGPNEQFF
>.|TRBJ1-3|.|TRBV7-6
TGTGCCAGCAGCCCCGATATCCACACCATATATTTT
CASSPDIHTIYF
>.|TRBJ1-2|.|TRBV7-2
TGTGCCAGCAGCCCCCAGCCGATCAGGGTGGGCTATGGGTACACCTTC
CASSPQPIRVGYGYTF
>.|TRBJ2-5|TRBD1|TRBV14
TGTGCCAGCAACCAAGTGACAGGGTTTCGAGAGACCCAGTACTTC
CASNQVTGFRETQYF
>many|TRBJ1-6|TRBD1|TRBV27
TGTGCCAGCAGTGATACCGACAGGGGGGGTTCACCCCTCCACTTT
CASSDTDRGGSPLHF
>.|TRBJ2-3|TRBD2|TRBV24-1
TGTGCCAGCAGCGGGACCCAAGGGGATACGCAGTATTTT
CASSGTQGDTQYF
>many|TRBJ1-1|.|TRBV6-5
TGTGCCAGCAGTTTATACAGGGCCGCGAACACTGAAGCTTTCTTT
CASSLYRAANTEAFF
>.|TRBJ2-5|.|TRBV20-1
TGCAGTGCTCGGCGTCCCAGGACGCGAGTGGAGACCCAGTACTTC
CSARRPRTRVETQYF
>.|TRBJ2-3|.|TRBV9
TGTGCCAGCAGTGGGCCGTCCCGCACCGATACGCAGTATTTT
CASSGPSRTDTQYF
>many|TRBJ1-5|.|TRBV18
TGTGCCAGCTCACCTAATACGGGCAATCAGCCCCAGCATTTT
CASSPNTGNQPQHF
>.|TRBJ2-7|TRBD1|TRBV29-1
TGCAGCGTTGAAGAAGTCGGCAGGGGGTACAAGCAGTACTTC
CSVEEVGRGYKQYF
>many|TRBJ2-2|.|TRBV3-1
TGTGCCAGCAGCCAACTGGGCACCGGGGAGCTGTTTTTT
CASSQLGTGELFF
>.|TRBJ2-7|TRBD1|TRBV7-8
TGTGCCAGCAGTCCCCGCCGGGACAGTAACGCGCAGTACTTC
CASSPRRDSNAQYF
>many|TRBJ2-2|.|TRBV7-6
TGTGCCAGCAGCCTAACCAGGGAAGGCGGGGAGCTGTTTTTT
CASSLTREGGELFF
>.|TRBJ2-6|.|TRBV10-3
TGTGCCACGGGATACGCTTTTGGGGCCAACGTCCTGACTTTC
CATGYAFGANVLTF
>.|TRBJ1-6|.|TRBV5-4
TGTGCCAGCAGCTATACGAAGGTGGATAATTCACCCCTCCACTTT
CASSYTKVDNSPLHF
>many|TRBJ2-5|TRBD2|TRBV20-1
TGCAGTGCTACCAAGGGGACTAGCGGGGAATACCAAGAGACCCAGTACTTC
CSATKGTSGEYQETQYF
>many|TRBJ2-1|.|TRBV12-3/TRBV12-4
TGTGCCAGCAGTAACCGGGAAACCGGGAGCTCCTACAATGAGCAGTTCTTC
CASSNRETGSSYNEQFF
>.|TRBJ1-2|TRBD1|TRBV20-1
TGCAGTGCCGGGACAGGGGGCCTTGGCTACACCTTC
CSAGTGGLGYTF
>.|TRBJ1-2|TRBD1|TRBV20-1
TGCAGTGCTAGAGGGACAGGGGATTATGGCTACACCTTC
CSARGTGDYGYTF